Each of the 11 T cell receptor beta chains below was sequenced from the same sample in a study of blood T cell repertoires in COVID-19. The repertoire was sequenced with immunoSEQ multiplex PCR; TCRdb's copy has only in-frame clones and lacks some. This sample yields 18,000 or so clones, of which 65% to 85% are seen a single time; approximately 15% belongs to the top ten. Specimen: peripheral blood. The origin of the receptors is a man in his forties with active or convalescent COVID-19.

The CDR3 nucleotides read TGTGCCAGCAGCTTCGGCGGGGGCGCAGTCAGGGTGTATGAAGCTTTCTTT. It codes for CASSFGGGAVRVYEAFF. This chain uses TRBV11-2 with TRBJ1-1; TRBD1 might be the D (6 bases). There are 17 residues in the CDR3. Germline lookup yields CDR1 SGHAT and CDR2 FQNNGV. Trimming took 3 bases from V and 7 from J, leaving 24 bases between them.

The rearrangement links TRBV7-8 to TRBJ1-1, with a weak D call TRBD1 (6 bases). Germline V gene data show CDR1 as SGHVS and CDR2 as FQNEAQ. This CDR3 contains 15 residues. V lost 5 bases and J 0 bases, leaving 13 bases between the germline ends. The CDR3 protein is CASSLWGGMNTEAFF. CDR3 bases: TGTGCCAGCAGCCTTTGGGGGGGCATGAACACTGAAGCTTTCTTT.

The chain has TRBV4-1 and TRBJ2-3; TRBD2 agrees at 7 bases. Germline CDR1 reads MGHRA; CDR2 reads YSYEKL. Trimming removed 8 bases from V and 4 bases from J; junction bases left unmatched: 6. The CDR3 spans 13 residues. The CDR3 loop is CASGAGRPDTQYF. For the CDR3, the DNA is TGCGCCAGCGGAGCGGGGAGGCCAGATACGCAGTATTTT.

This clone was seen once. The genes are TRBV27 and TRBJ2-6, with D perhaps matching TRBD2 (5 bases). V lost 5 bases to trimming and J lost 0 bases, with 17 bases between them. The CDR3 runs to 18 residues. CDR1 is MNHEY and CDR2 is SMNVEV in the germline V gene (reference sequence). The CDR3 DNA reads TGTGCCAGCAGTCCACTAGGACTTTACATCTCTGGGGCCAACGTCCTGACTTTC. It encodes CASSPLGLYISGANVLTF.

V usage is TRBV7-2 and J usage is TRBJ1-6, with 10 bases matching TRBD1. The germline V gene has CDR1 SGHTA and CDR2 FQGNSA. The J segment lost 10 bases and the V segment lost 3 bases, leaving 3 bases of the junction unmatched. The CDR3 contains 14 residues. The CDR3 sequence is CASSFGQGGSPLHF. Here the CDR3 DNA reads TGTGCCAGCAGCTTTGGACAGGGGGGATCACCCCTCCACTTT.

The CDR3 region is CATSNVGLVGSNEQFF. The CDR3 DNA is TGTGCCACCAGCAACGTTGGACTAGTTGGTTCCAATGAGCAGTTCTTC. The chain uses TRBV15 and TRBJ2-1; 7 positions agree with TRBD2. The ends lost 4 bases at V and 6 bases at J; junction bases unmatched: 12. This CDR3 has 16 residues. Germline CDR1 LNHNV, CDR2 YYDKDF (reference sequence). The complete variable domain, with remaining parts taken from reference TRBV15 and TRBJ2-1, reads DAMVIQNPRYQVTQFGKPVTLSCSQTLNHNVMYWYQQKSSQAPKLLFHYYDKDFNNEADTPDNFQSRRPNTSFCFLDIRSPGLGDTAMYLCATSNVGLVGSNEQFFGPGTRLTVL.

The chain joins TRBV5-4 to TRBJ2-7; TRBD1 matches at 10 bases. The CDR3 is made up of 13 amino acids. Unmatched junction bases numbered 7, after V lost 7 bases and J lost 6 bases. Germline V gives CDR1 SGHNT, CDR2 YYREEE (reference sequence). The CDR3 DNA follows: TGTGCCAGCGCAAGACAGGGGGCCACCGAGCAGTACTTC. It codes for CASARQGATEQYF.

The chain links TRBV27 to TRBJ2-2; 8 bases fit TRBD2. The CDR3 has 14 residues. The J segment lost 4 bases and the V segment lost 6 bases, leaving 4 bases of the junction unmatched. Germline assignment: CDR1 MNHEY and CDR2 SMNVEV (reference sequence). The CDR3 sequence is CASSGGAGTGELFF. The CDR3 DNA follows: TGTGCCAGCAGCGGGGGGGCTGGCACCGGGGAGCTGTTTTTT.

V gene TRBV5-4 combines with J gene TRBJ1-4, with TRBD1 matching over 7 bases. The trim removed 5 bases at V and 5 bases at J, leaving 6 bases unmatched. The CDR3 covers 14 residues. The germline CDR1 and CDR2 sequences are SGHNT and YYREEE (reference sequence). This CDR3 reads CASRAGTENEKLFF. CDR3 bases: TGTGCCAGCAGGGCCGGGACAGAGAATGAAAAACTGTTTTTT.

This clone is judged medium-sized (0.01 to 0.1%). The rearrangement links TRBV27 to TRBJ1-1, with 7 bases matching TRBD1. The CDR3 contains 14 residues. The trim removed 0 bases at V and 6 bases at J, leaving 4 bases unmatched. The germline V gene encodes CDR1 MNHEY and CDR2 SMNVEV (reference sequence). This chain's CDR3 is CASSLSRQGPEAFF. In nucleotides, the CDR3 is TGTGCCAGCAGTTTATCCCGACAGGGCCCTGAAGCTTTCTTT.

The CDR3 spells CASLGQGFGANVLTF. CDR3 in DNA: TGCGCCAGCCTGGGACAGGGTTTTGGGGCCAACGTCCTGACTTTC. V usage is TRBV5-1 and J usage is TRBJ2-6, with TRBD1 identical over 9 bases. Germline V gene sequence: CDR1 SGHRS, CDR2 YFSETQ. This CDR3 is built from 15 residues. With 7 bases clipped from V and 3 bases from J, the junction kept 5 bases outside the gene matches.